This entry lists 17 T cell receptor beta chains sequenced from one sample in a study of blood T cell repertoires in COVID-19. TCRdb's copy holds only in-frame clones and misses some; the assay was immunoSEQ multiplex PCR. The table records about 250,000 clones, approximately 79% of them present only once. The specimen was peripheral blood. The source is a woman older than 75 with active or convalescent COVID-19.

The chain carries TRBV6-5 and TRBJ1-6, with 8 bases identical to TRBD1. The CDR3 covers 15 residues. CDR1 MNHEY and CDR2 SVGAGI come from the germline V gene. V gave up 5 bases and J gave up 8 bases; unmatched junction bases: 8. CDR3 DNA: TGTGCCAGCAGTACACGACAGGGGAAGCATTCACCCCTCCACTTT. Protein product: CASSTRQGKHSPLHF.

This chain joins TRBV7-2 and TRBJ2-5; possible D gene TRBD2, 6 bases. Looked up from germline, CDR1 is SGHTA and CDR2 is FQGNSA. The CDR3 covers 16 residues. V was shortened by 1 base and J by 1 base, with 13 bases between the two germline ends. As DNA, the CDR3 is TGTGCCAGCAGCTTAGTCGCACTAGCAATCCAAGAGACCCAGTACTTC. Translated, it gives CASSLVALAIQETQYF. Full variable domain (missing parts from reference TRBV7-2 and TRBJ2-5): GAGVSQSPSNKVTEKGKDVELRCDPISGHTALYWYRQSLGQGLEFLIYFQGNSAPDKSGLPSDRFSAERTGGSVSTLTIQRTQQEDSAVYLCASSLVALAIQETQYFGPGTRLLVL.

The CDR3 region has the DNA TGTGCCAGCAGCCAAGGACTAGCGGGGGGGCCGAGGGAAGAGACCCAGTACTTC. Amino acid sequence: CASSQGLAGGPREETQYF. This chain connects TRBV3-1 (or the pseudogene TRBV3-2) to TRBJ2-5; TRBD2 matches 14 bases. Germline V gene sequence: CDR1 LGHDT, CDR2 YNNKEL (reference sequence). The CDR3 spans 18 residues. V was clipped by 1 base and J by 3 bases; unmatched bases: 7.

The sample holds a few counts of this clone. The gene calls are TRBV5-1 and TRBJ1-2, with D possibly being TRBD1 (5 bases). V was clipped by 3 bases and J by 2 bases, with 14 bases between them. This CDR3 comprises 15 residues. CDR1 is SGHRS, CDR2 YFSETQ, per germline. The CDR3 region is CASSSAPTVNYGYTF. CDR3 DNA: TGCGCCAGCAGCTCTGCTCCGACAGTGAACTATGGCTACACCTTC.

This clone was detected a few times. The chain links TRBV28 to TRBJ1-5; D is perhaps TRBD1 (6 bases). This CDR3 contains 14 residues. Germline loops: CDR1 MDHEN, CDR2 SYDVKM. The V gene lost 5 bases and the J gene lost 6 bases, with 14 bases spanning the gap. CDR3 amino acids: CASSPPGTRQPQHF. The CDR3 region has the DNA TGTGCCAGCAGTCCCCCCGGGACACGTCAGCCCCAGCATTTT.

The chain joins TRBV29-1 to TRBJ1-2, with no clear D. V lost 7 bases and J 6 bases, leaving 18 bases between the germline ends. Germline CDR1 reads SQVTM; CDR2 reads ANQGSEA. CDR3 length: 13 residues. DNA of the CDR3: TGCAGCGCCGCCGGGTTCCGGGAGGATGGCTACACCTTC. Protein: CSAAGFREDGYTF.

This clone was seen once. CDR3 region: CASSSRTGTGIYNEQFF. DNA for the CDR3: TGTGCCAGCAGCTCGAGAACCGGGACAGGGATTTACAATGAGCAGTTCTTC. V and J are TRBV5-4 and TRBJ2-1; 9 bases match TRBD1. CDR3 size: 17 residues. The germline CDR1 and CDR2 sequences are SGHNT and YYREEE (reference sequence). With V trimmed by 3 bases and J by 4 bases, 11 bases remained unmatched.

This clone was counted a few times. This sequence joins TRBV28 and TRBJ2-7; possible D gene TRBD2, 6 bases. Germline V gives CDR1 MDHEN, CDR2 SYDVKM. CDR3 length equals 13 residues. V lost 4 bases and J 6 bases, leaving 13 bases between the germline ends. This CDR3 is CASSSNRLVEQYF. CDR3 nucleotides: TGTGCCAGCAGTTCGAATAGACTAGTCGAGCAGTACTTC.

This chain uses TRBV2 with TRBJ2-1; D is perhaps TRBD1 (5 bases). The CDR3 is 13 residues long. V shed 4 bases and J shed 7 bases, with 11 bases lying between them. CDR1 is SNHLY, CDR2 FYNNEI, per germline. The CDR3 reads CASSAPGKNEQFF. In nucleotides, the CDR3 is TGTGCCAGCAGTGCCCCAGGGAAGAATGAGCAGTTCTTC.

The CDR3 DNA reads as TGTGCCAGCGGACTGAGGGTTTCACCCCTCCACTTT. It codes for CASGLRVSPLHF. The genes are TRBV7-9 and TRBJ1-6, with unresolved D. Per the germline V gene, CDR1 is SEHNR and CDR2 is FQNEAQ (reference sequence). The CDR3 loop spans 12 amino acids. Deletions cut 8 bases from V and 9 bases from J, with 11 bases between.

The rearrangement links TRBV28 to TRBJ1-4, with TRBD1 matching over 7 bases. V was pared by 7 bases and J by 8 bases, with 7 bases of the junction left unmatched. This CDR3 has 13 residues. Germline-derived CDR1 and CDR2 are MDHEN and SYDVKM. The CDR3 DNA reads as TGTGCCAGCAAACAGGGGCTAAACGAAAAACTGTTTTTT. As protein: CASKQGLNEKLFF.

The chain has TRBV5-4 and TRBJ2-2; possible D gene TRBD1, 5 bases. The CDR3 runs 14 residues. Germline assignment: CDR1 SGHNT and CDR2 YYREEE (reference sequence). Trimming cost V 0 bases and J 6 bases, with 9 bases left between them. The CDR3 sequence: CASSLAQGSGELFF. DNA for the CDR3: TGTGCCAGCAGCTTGGCCCAGGGCTCCGGGGAGCTGTTTTTT.

The chain employs TRBV18 and TRBJ1-2; 7 positions match TRBD1. V lost 3 bases, J lost 7 bases, and 11 bases stayed unmatched. The CDR3 sequence is 15 residues long. In germline, CDR1 is KGHSH, CDR2 LQKENI. CDR3 loop: CASSPSTTGHLGYTF. DNA of the CDR3: TGTGCCAGCTCACCTTCGACGACAGGGCATCTTGGCTACACCTTC.

The chain is built from TRBV27 and TRBJ2-7; D is possibly TRBD2 (6 bases). Germline V gives CDR1 MNHEY, CDR2 SMNVEV (reference sequence). V gave up 6 bases and J gave up 2 bases, with 23 bases separating them. The CDR3 runs 17 residues. CDR3 coding DNA: TGTGCCAGCAGAGCCGGGCTCTGGGGACGGGAGCCCTACGAGCAGTACTTC. As protein: CASRAGLWGREPYEQYF.

The J gene is TRBJ2-5, the V gene TRBV19; D remains unclear. The CDR3 spans 13 residues. V was shortened by 6 bases and J by 5 bases, with 13 bases between the two germline ends. The V gene's germline CDR1 is LNHDA and CDR2 SQIVND (reference sequence). CDR3 sequence: CASSPGGRETQYF. The CDR3 nucleotides are TGTGCCAGTAGCCCCGGCGGTAGGGAGACCCAGTACTTC.

This clone was observed a handful of times. The rearrangement uses TRBV18 and TRBJ2-5, with TRBD1 identical over 7 bases. Losses at the gene ends were 0 bases for V and 3 bases for J; bases not matched to a gene: 1. The CDR3 is 14 residues long. Germline CDR1 reads KGHSH; CDR2 reads LQKENI. CDR3 region: CASSPPGQKETQYF. Here the CDR3 DNA reads TGTGCCAGCTCACCACCGGGACAGAAAGAGACCCAGTACTTC.

This clone was seen a single time. The chain uses TRBV7-9 and TRBJ1-1; the D gene is possibly TRBD1 (6 bases). V lost 5 bases, J lost 1 base, and 17 bases lay in between. The germline CDR1 and CDR2 sequences are SEHNR and FQNEAQ (reference sequence). The CDR3 loop spans 16 amino acids. The CDR3 here is CASSQQGTLGNTEAFF. DNA of the CDR3: TGTGCCAGCAGCCAACAGGGTACGTTGGGGAACACTGAAGCTTTCTTT.